This TCR beta chain came from a study of radiotherapy plus CTLA-4 blockade in lung cancer. Study summary: Patients showed objective responses in about 20% of cases, and disease control was achieved by less than 35%. Points from the study as a whole: Response was reportedly best predicted by early blood T cell clone dynamics, with interferon-beta. Expansion in blood of tumor-derived TCR clones was seen after radiotherapy plus ipilimumab.

The CDR3 runs 16 residues. Germline V gene sequence: CDR1 SGHRS, CDR2 YFSETQ. V was clipped by 0 bases and J by 6 bases, with 18 bases between them. Only in-frame clones appear in the TCRdb table, and some are missing; sequencing was by immunoSEQ multiplex PCR. The table includes roughly 45,000 clones, roughly 65% detected once. By sample share, this clone is large. Its antigen is not identified. People whose metastatic non-small-cell lung cancer was chemo-refractory got focal radiation along with CTLA-4 blockade by ipilimumab. The TCR comes from a human donor with non-small cell lung cancer who had a partial response to radiotherapy plus ipilimumab. This specimen consisted of peripheral blood, obtained from a patient treated with radiotherapy plus ipilimumab. The gene calls are TRBV5-1 and TRBJ1-1; weak D call: TRBD1 (6 bases). CDR3 nucleotides: TGCGCCAGCAGCTTGGCCAGCGACAGGTCTCAGTCTGAAGCTTTCTTT. Residues: CASSLASDRSQSEAFF.